This T cell receptor beta chain was captured in a study of blood T cells in healthy people across ages. In its sample, this clonotype was seen many times. Its antigen is still unknown. Then a second PCR, running about 6 to 12 cycles, was carried out with a sample-barcoded 5' primer and a J-beta primer mix. TCRdb fed the 5' RACE reads into MiXCR, producing one record per CDR3 protein. This table holds more than 750,000 distinct CDR3 sequences, roughly 28% found once. General observations from the study: The long-lived group displayed more naive CD4+ cells, plus higher diversity, than the aged donors did.

CDR3 length: 14 amino acids. V lost 5 bases and J lost 2, with 13 bases in between. Looked up from germline, CDR1 is MDHEN and CDR2 is SYDVKM. These same records also appear under a second study, on T cells of mothers and their children.

The chain employs TRBV28 and TRBJ2-7; D is perhaps TRBD1 (6 bases). This receptor was taken from a woman aged 40 to 55 in good health. The sequenced sample was blood. The CDR3: CASSDPRGPYEQYF. The CDR3 DNA follows: TGTGCCAGCAGTGACCCCAGGGGCCCCTACGAGCAGTACTTC.